The 32 T cell receptor beta chains below come from one sample, sequenced in a study of cytomegalovirus exposure and HLA in healthy donors (dated by TCRdb to about 2017). The library was generated by the immunoSEQ multiplex PCR assay. For the multiplex PCR, a mixture combining 60 forward primers for TCR Vbeta segments and 13 reverse primers for TCR Jbeta segments was used. TCRdb re-hosts the immuneACCESS table, in-frame sequences only. Its copies lack some clones; in the studies checked, an unresolved V gene accounts for under half of them, and the cause for the rest is not known. The sample records 150,000 or so clones, roughly 77% of which are singletons. The top ten clonotypes cover around 11% of the sample. The specimen sequenced was PBMCs. Receptors were obtained from a man between 18 and 29 years old in good health and CMV-seropositive.

V gene TRBV18 combines with J gene TRBJ2-5; no clear D. The CDR3 extends over 14 amino acids. V was clipped by 1 base and J by 5 bases, with 11 bases between them. The germline V gene has CDR1 KGHSH and CDR2 LQKENI. CDR3 in amino acids: CASSPRSSFETQYF. Here the CDR3 DNA reads TGTGCCAGCTCACCACGGAGTAGTTTCGAGACCCAGTACTTC.

The chain joins TRBV5-1 to TRBJ1-1; D gene uncertain. CDR1 SGHRS and CDR2 YFSETQ come from the germline V gene. V lost 0 bases and J lost 5, with 11 bases in between. The CDR3 length is 14 residues. The CDR3 sequence: CASSLVREETEAFF. CDR3 sequence (DNA): TGCGCCAGCAGCTTGGTTCGGGAGGAGACTGAAGCTTTCTTT.

This chain links TRBV5-1 with TRBJ2-7; 9 bases are a match to TRBD2. Unmatched junction bases numbered 11, after V lost 0 bases and J lost 7 bases. This CDR3 has 16 residues. Germline CDR1 and CDR2: SGHRS and YFSETQ. CDR3 nucleotide sequence: TGCGCCAGCAGCTTGGCAGGTAGCGGGAGTAGGGAGGAGCAGTACTTC. This encodes CASSLAGSGSREEQYF.

V usage is TRBV27 and J usage is TRBJ2-7, with D tentatively TRBD1 (5 bases). The CDR3 consists of 16 residues. Trimming took off 5 bases at V and 2 bases at J, with 19 bases between the two ends. The germline V gene encodes CDR1 MNHEY and CDR2 SMNVEV (reference sequence). CDR3 nucleotides: TGTGCCAGCAGTGGCATGGGGCCTCACAAGGCCTACGAGCAGTACTTC. Its protein product is CASSGMGPHKAYEQYF.

The genes are TRBV28 and TRBJ1-5, with a possible D match to TRBD1 (6 bases). Germline CDR1 MDHEN, CDR2 SYDVKM. This CDR3 comprises 15 residues. V shed 5 bases and J shed 2 bases, with 13 bases lying between them. CDR3 nucleotides: TGTGCCAGCAGTGGGGAGGGGGGAGGCAATCAGCCCCAGCATTTT. It is translated as CASSGEGGGNQPQHF.

The rearrangement links TRBV5-6 to TRBJ2-1, with 12 positions matching TRBD2. The CDR3 totals 19 residues. From germline, CDR1 is SGHDT and CDR2 YYEEEE. The V gene end was trimmed by 4 bases and the J gene end by 0 bases; junction bases not matched to a gene: 11. The CDR3 DNA reads as TGTGCCAGCAGCAACCTGGGTCTAGCGGGGGGGTCCTCCTACAATGAGCAGTTCTTC. This codes for CASSNLGLAGGSSYNEQFF.

The chain has TRBV7-2 and TRBJ2-2, with TRBD2 matching over 8 bases. The ends lost 5 bases at V and 6 bases at J; junction bases unmatched: 11. This CDR3 contains 16 residues. Per the germline V gene, CDR1 is SGHTA and CDR2 is FQGNSA. The CDR3 DNA sequence: TGTGCCAGCAGCCTAAGCATCAGCGGGAGATCCGGGGAGCTGTTTTTT. It is translated as CASSLSISGRSGELFF.

V usage is TRBV6-1 and J usage is TRBJ2-7; 8 positions match TRBD1. Germline CDR1 MNHNS, CDR2 SASEGT. This CDR3 comprises 15 residues. J lost 3 bases, V lost 4 bases, and 8 bases had no gene match. The CDR3 sequence is CASSVPGQVNYEQYF. For the CDR3, the DNA is TGTGCCAGCAGTGTACCGGGACAGGTAAACTACGAGCAGTACTTC.

This chain joins TRBV15 and TRBJ2-1, with D possibly TRBD2 on 5 matching bases. The germline CDR1 and CDR2 sequences are LNHNV and YYDKDF (reference sequence). V lost 1 base, J lost 4 bases, and 8 bases lay in between. The CDR3 is 14 residues long. CDR3 sequence reads: CATSRATSYNEQFF. The CDR3 DNA reads as TGTGCCACCAGCAGAGCAACTAGTTACAATGAGCAGTTCTTC. Based on the CDR3 plus reference TRBV15 and TRBJ2-1, the full variable domain is DAMVIQNPRYQVTQFGKPVTLSCSQTLNHNVMYWYQQKSSQAPKLLFHYYDKDFNNEADTPDNFQSRRPNTSFCFLDIRSPGLGDTAMYLCATSRATSYNEQFFGPGTRLTVL.

This clone was detected a few times. An end of the junction does not agree with germline; a read error may underlie this. The chain combines TRBV5-4 with TRBJ1-6; a weak D match, TRBD1 (5 bases). Germline CDR1 is SGHNT and CDR2 is YYREEE (reference sequence). The CDR3 runs to 11 residues. The CDR3 DNA is TGTGCCAGCAGCGCCGGACAAAGAGAGGATTTT. It specifies CASSAGQREDF.

The chain links TRBV6-1 to TRBJ2-3, with a possible D match to TRBD2 (6 bases). Trimming pared 4 bases from V and 1 base from J, leaving 15 bases between. The germline V gene encodes CDR1 MNHNS and CDR2 SASEGT. CDR3 length: 16 amino acids. This CDR3 reads CASSGRKRRGTDTQYF. CDR3 nucleotide sequence: TGTGCCAGCAGTGGGCGCAAGCGGAGGGGCACAGATACGCAGTATTTT.

This chain uses TRBV6-5 with TRBJ2-3; TRBD2 matches 8 bases. V lost 5 bases to trimming and J lost 1 base; unmatched junction nucleotides: 2. In germline, CDR1 is MNHEY, CDR2 SVGAGI. The CDR3 contains 14 residues. CDR3 coding DNA: TGTGCCAGCAGTATGACTAGCGGCACAGATACGCAGTATTTT. Translated: CASSMTSGTDTQYF.

The J gene is TRBJ2-5, the V gene TRBV27, with 8 bases aligning to TRBD2. V lost 4 bases to trimming and J lost 7 bases; unmatched junction nucleotides: 8. In germline, CDR1 is MNHEY, CDR2 SMNVEV (reference sequence). The CDR3 consists of 14 residues. The CDR3: CASSSQRERLTQYF. The CDR3 DNA reads TGTGCCAGCAGTTCCCAGCGGGAGCGGCTGACCCAGTACTTC.

V and J are TRBV20-1 and TRBJ2-7; D ambiguous. From germline, CDR1 is DFQATT and CDR2 SNEGSKA (reference sequence). The CDR3 is made up of 10 amino acids. The V end lost 2 bases, the J end lost 7 bases, and 6 bases lay between the germline ends. This chain's CDR3 is CSARFEEQYF. CDR3 sequence (DNA): TGCAGTGCTAGATTTGAGGAGCAGTACTTC.

The chain has TRBV11-2 and TRBJ2-5, with a tentative D call TRBD2 (7 bases). V shed 5 bases and J shed 5 bases, with 18 bases lying between them. Germline V lookup: CDR1 SGHAT, CDR2 FQNNGV. The CDR3 extends over 15 amino acids. CDR3 DNA sequence: TGTGCCAGCAGCCACAAGGGGGGGCAGGTGGAGACCCAGTACTTC. Amino acid sequence: CASSHKGGQVETQYF.

The V and J genes are TRBV25-1 and TRBJ1-2; 12 nucleotides match TRBD1. The germline gives CDR1 MGHDK, CDR2 SYGVNS. This CDR3 is built from 16 residues. The V gene end was trimmed by 6 bases and the J gene end by 7 bases; junction bases not matched to a gene: 12. The CDR3 DNA follows: TGTGCCAGCAGGGTTGGCGGGACAGGGGGCTGGAGTGGCTACACCTTC. Its translation is CASRVGGTGGWSGYTF.

V gene TRBV5-4 combines with J gene TRBJ2-7; tentatively, D is TRBD2 (5 bases). Trimming removed 2 bases from V and 6 bases from J, with 15 bases in between. The CDR3 is made up of 14 amino acids. Germline V gene sequence: CDR1 SGHNT, CDR2 YYREEE (reference sequence). CDR3 amino acids: CASSFKREWSEQYF. The CDR3, as DNA: TGTGCCAGCAGCTTTAAGAGGGAGTGGAGCGAGCAGTACTTC.

The chain couples TRBV28 to TRBJ1-1; 7 nucleotides line up with TRBD1. There are 14 residues in the CDR3. Germline CDR1 and CDR2: MDHEN and SYDVKM. V trimming: 6 bases; J trimming: 0 bases; junction bases outside the gene matches: 4. The CDR3 is CASRGGQMNTEAFF. CDR3 DNA sequence: TGTGCCAGCAGGGGGGGACAGATGAACACTGAAGCTTTCTTT.

The chain couples TRBV10-2 to TRBJ1-6; D gene uncertain. The CDR3 length is 14 residues. Germline assignment: CDR1 WSHSY and CDR2 SAAADI. Trimming shortened V by 1 base and J by 7 bases, and 8 bases separated the two germline ends. CDR3 nucleotides: TGCGCCAGCAGTGAGTTAAGAGAAAATTCACCCCTCCACTTT. Its translation is CASSELRENSPLHF.

The rearrangement joins TRBV29-1 to TRBJ2-7; TRBD1 matches at 8 bases. V gave up 4 bases and J gave up 2 bases; unmatched junction bases: 4. Germline lookup yields CDR1 SQVTM and CDR2 ANQGSEA. This CDR3 is 13 amino acids long. CDR3 region: CSVARTGTYEQYF. The CDR3 DNA is TGCAGCGTTGCTAGGACAGGGACCTACGAGCAGTACTTC.

This rearrangement joins TRBV11-2 to TRBJ2-1; D not resolved. The CDR3 consists of 15 residues. Per germline, CDR1 SGHAT and CDR2 FQNNGV. The V end lost 5 bases, the J end lost 1 base, and 12 bases lay between the germline ends. The DNA of the CDR3 is TGTGCCAGCAGCCCCACGAGAGGTTCCTACAATGAGCAGTTCTTC. This encodes CASSPTRGSYNEQFF.

This clone was recorded only once. The rearrangement joins TRBV27 to TRBJ2-1; D remains unclear. The V and J ends lost 6 bases and 0 bases respectively, with 12 bases between them. CDR1 and CDR2 (germline): MNHEY, SMNVEV (reference sequence). The CDR3 is 15 residues long. The CDR3 reads CASRASDRSYNEQFF. The CDR3 DNA reads TGTGCCAGCAGGGCCAGCGATCGCTCCTACAATGAGCAGTTCTTC.

This sequence joins TRBV7-9 and TRBJ2-4; 7 bases are shared with TRBD1. Germline-derived CDR1 and CDR2 are SEHNR and FQNEAQ (reference sequence). This CDR3 has 13 amino acids. The trim removed 4 bases at V and 10 bases at J, leaving 7 bases unmatched. The CDR3 reads CASSSDRVTIQYF. Here the CDR3 DNA reads TGTGCCAGCAGCTCCGACAGGGTGACAATTCAGTACTTC.

The gene calls are TRBV7-8 and TRBJ1-5, with 8 bases aligning to TRBD1. The CDR3 is 14 amino acids. Germline loops: CDR1 SGHVS, CDR2 FQNEAQ. Trimming cost V 5 bases and J 9 bases; bases outside gene matches: 9. CDR3 DNA: TGTGCCAGCAGCCGCGGACAGGGTAACCGGCCCCAGCATTTT. It codes for CASSRGQGNRPQHF.

V and J are TRBV27 and TRBJ2-7, with TRBD2 identical over 13 bases. Per germline, CDR1 MNHEY and CDR2 SMNVEV (reference sequence). The ends lost 5 bases at V and 6 bases at J; junction bases unmatched: 13. The CDR3 length is 17 residues. The CDR3 here is CASSKLWGGTSGTEQYF. In DNA form, the CDR3 reads TGTGCCAGCAGTAAATTATGGGGGGGGACTAGCGGGACCGAGCAGTACTTC.

The chain is built from TRBV5-1 and TRBJ2-3; D is unclear. Germline CDR1 and CDR2: SGHRS and YFSETQ. V gave up 3 bases and J gave up 2 bases, with 13 bases separating them. CDR3 size: 15 residues. The CDR3 sequence is CASSSATTDTDTQYF. The CDR3 bases are TGCGCCAGCAGCTCTGCCACAACAGACACAGATACGCAGTATTTT.

V usage is TRBV19 and J usage is TRBJ1-1; 9 bases line up with TRBD1. The trim removed 6 bases at V and 5 bases at J, leaving 4 bases unmatched. This CDR3 spans 13 amino acids. Germline V gene data show CDR1 as LNHDA and CDR2 as SQIVND (reference sequence). DNA for the CDR3: TGTGCCAGTAGGGGACAGGGATGGACTGAAGCTTTCTTT. Translated, it gives CASRGQGWTEAFF.

The chain is built from TRBV4-1 and TRBJ2-7; D unresolved. Trimming shortened V by 3 bases and J by 5 bases, and 17 bases separated the two germline ends. Germline CDR1 and CDR2: MGHRA and YSYEKL. The CDR3 sequence is 15 residues long. The CDR3 region is CASSHPGGVADEQYF. The CDR3 region has the DNA TGCGCCAGCAGCCATCCCGGTGGAGTTGCGGACGAGCAGTACTTC.

This clone turned up a few times. V gene TRBV9 combines with J gene TRBJ2-1; D may be TRBD1 (6 bases). This CDR3 contains 15 residues. Trimming took 0 bases from V and 6 from J, leaving 13 bases between them. Germline CDR1 is SGDLS and CDR2 is YYNGEE. The CDR3 sequence is CASSVGGRELNEQFF. Written as DNA, the CDR3 is TGTGCCAGCAGCGTAGGGGGGCGTGAGCTCAATGAGCAGTTCTTC. Full variable domain (remainder filled in from reference TRBV9 and TRBJ2-1): DSGVTQTPKHLITATGQRVTLRCSPRSGDLSVYWYQQSLDQGLQFLIQYYNGEERAKGNILERFSAQQFPDLHSELNLSSLELGDSALYFCASSVGGRELNEQFFGPGTRLTVL.

The rearrangement uses TRBV19 and TRBJ2-7; D might be TRBD2 (5 bases). Trimming removed 6 bases from V and 2 bases from J, with 11 bases in between. CDR1 and CDR2 from the germline V gene are LNHDA and SQIVND (reference sequence). The CDR3 contains 13 residues. The CDR3 bases are TGTGCCAGTAGCCCCGGGGTTACCTACGAGCAGTACTTC. Its protein is CASSPGVTYEQYF.

The rearrangement joins TRBV5-6 to TRBJ2-7; D is ambiguous. Trimming shortened V by 3 bases and J by 6 bases, and 10 bases separated the two germline ends. Germline CDR1 SGHDT, CDR2 YYEEEE. The length of the CDR3 is 12 residues. The CDR3 DNA reads TGTGCCAGCAGCTCTAACCTAGGCGAGCAGTACTTC. Translating it yields CASSSNLGEQYF.

In this sample, this clone turned up once. V and J are TRBV4-2 and TRBJ2-1; 9 bases map to TRBD2. The CDR3 is 17 residues long. Trimming cost V 4 bases and J 5 bases; bases outside gene matches: 12. CDR1 and CDR2 (germline): LGHNA, YNFKEQ. CDR3 coding DNA: TGTGCCAGCAGCCGACTCTTGGCGGGAGGGTTAAACAATGAGCAGTTCTTC. Its translation: CASSRLLAGGLNNEQFF.